This T cell receptor (beta chain) stems from a study of OX40 agonist ivuxolimab in advanced cancers. On the study more broadly: The patients' treatment was ivuxolimab, an agonistic anti-OX40 (CD134) antibody. Patients in dose escalation had liver, melanoma, kidney or head and neck cancers. People who had prior anti-PD-1, anti-PD-L1 or anti-CTLA-4 therapy could take part, and around 40% had some. Findings and caveats of the study: Among the lowest peripheral clonal expansion occurred in 0.1-3.0 mg/kg partial responders.

The table came from immunoSEQ multiplex PCR; TCRdb's copy has only in-frame clones and leaves some out. The data hold approximately 69,000 clones, with approximately 80% observed a single time. As for this clone: The antigen remains unidentified.

In germline, CDR1 is ENHRY, CDR2 SYGVKD. This CDR3 contains 13 residues. The V and J ends lost 4 bases and 6 bases respectively, with 9 bases between them. The V gene is TRBV10-3, the J gene TRBJ2-2; D might be TRBD1 (6 bases). Material: CD4+ or CD8+ T cells sorted from blood, obtained in a trial of the OX40 agonist ivuxolimab. The clonotype originates from an adult with an advanced solid tumor such as melanoma, head and neck, liver or kidney cancer. The CDR3 sequence is CAISVQGSGELFF. In DNA form, the CDR3 reads TGTGCCATCAGTGTACAGGGTTCCGGGGAGCTGTTTTTT.